The 24 T cell receptor beta chains presented below share a single source sample, sequenced in a study of blood T cell repertoires in COVID-19. The repertoire was sequenced with immunoSEQ multiplex PCR; TCRdb's copy has only in-frame clones and lacks some. The sample holds some 320,000 clones; around 88% are singletons and the top ten take 6.9%. The sequenced sample was peripheral blood. The receptor set was obtained from a woman aged 30 to 39 who had recovered from COVID-19.

This clone was recorded once. This chain joins TRBV5-1 and TRBJ2-5; maybe TRBD2 (6 bases). CDR1 is SGHRS and CDR2 is YFSETQ in the germline V gene. The CDR3 runs to 13 residues. Trimming shortened V by 4 bases and J by 1 base, and 8 bases separated the two germline ends. CDR3 region: CASSKTSQETQYF. The CDR3 bases are TGCGCCAGCAGCAAGACTAGCCAAGAGACCCAGTACTTC.

The rearrangement joins TRBV10-3 to TRBJ1-2; D perhaps matches TRBD1 (5 bases). The germline V gene has CDR1 ENHRY and CDR2 SYGVKD. This CDR3 region has 14 residues. V lost 4 bases to trimming and J lost 6 bases, with 15 bases between them. The CDR3 protein is CAISAQGRLDGYTF. CDR3 sequence (DNA): TGTGCCATCAGTGCCCAGGGCCGTTTGGATGGCTACACCTTC.

This clone showed up just once. The chain joins TRBV7-2 to TRBJ2-5; the match to TRBD1 covers 12 bases. The CDR3 totals 16 residues. Trimming at V came to 2 bases and at J to 5 bases, leaving 6 bases not matched to a gene. CDR1 is SGHTA, CDR2 FQGNSA, per germline. The chain's CDR3 is CASSLSGTGGQETQYF. The CDR3 coding sequence is TGTGCCAGCAGCTTATCTGGGACAGGGGGCCAGGAGACCCAGTACTTC.

The V gene is TRBV6-5, the J gene TRBJ1-1; 7 positions agree with TRBD1. With 6 bases clipped from V and 1 base from J, the junction kept 5 bases outside the gene matches. Germline CDR1 MNHEY, CDR2 SVGAGI. The CDR3 loop spans 14 amino acids. DNA of the CDR3: TGTGCCAGCAGAAAGGGACAGAGGAACACTGAAGCTTTCTTT. Translated: CASRKGQRNTEAFF.

The V call is TRBV27, the J call TRBJ2-3; D is ambiguous. This CDR3 contains 11 residues. V was shortened by 4 bases and J by 4 bases, with 3 bases between the two germline ends. Germline V gene sequence: CDR1 MNHEY, CDR2 SMNVEV (reference sequence). The CDR3 coding sequence is TGTGCCAGCAGTTCTCCAGATACGCAGTATTTT. It is translated as CASSSPDTQYF.

The rearrangement joins TRBV19 to TRBJ2-2, with 7 positions matching TRBD1. Germline CDR1 and CDR2: LNHDA and SQIVND (reference sequence). V shed 4 bases, J shed 5 bases, and the junction held 7 bases outside the gene matches. The CDR3 runs to 15 residues. CDR3 amino acids: CASSRTTGWTGELFF. Here the CDR3 DNA reads TGTGCCAGTAGTAGAACGACAGGGTGGACCGGGGAGCTGTTTTTT.

The chain is built from TRBV5-7 and TRBJ2-2; weak D call: TRBD1 (6 bases). TRBV5-7 falls under the ORF class, with uncertain function. Trimming removed 4 bases from V and 1 base from J, with 20 bases in between. The CDR3 is 18 amino acids. As DNA, the CDR3 is TGTGCCAGCAGCCTACACGGGGACACACAAAAGAACACCGGGGAGCTGTTTTTT. This encodes CASSLHGDTQKNTGELFF.

V is TRBV6-2 or TRBV6-3 and J is TRBJ2-3; D might be TRBD2 (5 bases). This CDR3 region has 14 residues. Trimming shortened V by 5 bases and J by 2 bases, and 11 bases separated the two germline ends. Germline assignment: CDR1 MNHEY and CDR2 SVGEGT. CDR3 in amino acids: CASSEDLATDTQYF. CDR3 coding DNA: TGTGCCAGCAGTGAGGACTTAGCCACAGATACGCAGTATTTT.

The J gene is TRBJ2-5, the V gene TRBV5-1; TRBD2 aligns across 8 bases. Trimming removed 1 base from V and 4 bases from J; junction bases left unmatched: 3. There are 14 residues in the CDR3. Germline V CDR1 and CDR2: SGHRS, YFSETQ. The CDR3 nucleotides read TGCGCCAGCAGCTTGTCGGGGGGGCTAGAGACCCAGTACTTC. Translation gives CASSLSGGLETQYF.

The chain joins TRBV5-1 to TRBJ2-7; D may be TRBD2 (6 bases). CDR3 size: 14 residues. Trimming took 0 bases from V and 5 from J, leaving 12 bases between them. Germline lookup yields CDR1 SGHRS and CDR2 YFSETQ. Here the CDR3 reads CASSLGGTLNEQYF. The CDR3 DNA reads TGCGCCAGCAGCTTGGGGGGGACTCTCAACGAGCAGTACTTC.

The chain recombines TRBV28 with TRBJ2-2; no firm D call. Germline V gene sequence: CDR1 MDHEN, CDR2 SYDVKM. V was shortened by 4 bases and J by 6 bases, with 9 bases between the two germline ends. The CDR3 runs to 13 residues. CDR3 nucleotide sequence: TGTGCCAGCAGTTCATCTGGAGCCGGGGAGCTGTTTTTT. Amino acid sequence: CASSSSGAGELFF.

The rearrangement joins TRBV9 to TRBJ2-2, with D possibly TRBD2 on 5 matching bases. V was shortened by 6 bases and J by 1 base, with 10 bases between the two germline ends. Germline CDR1 reads SGDLS; CDR2 reads YYNGEE. This CDR3 has 14 residues. In nucleotides, the CDR3 is TGTGCCAGCACTCCTCGGGGGAACACCGGGGAGCTGTTTTTT. Translated: CASTPRGNTGELFF.

This clone has only one observation. The CDR3 is CASTPTETGVGYGYTF. CDR3 DNA sequence: TGTGCCAGCACTCCTACCGAGACAGGGGTGGGGTATGGCTACACCTTC. The chain uses TRBV2 and TRBJ1-2; 8 bases map to TRBD1. The germline CDR1 and CDR2 sequences are SNHLY and FYNNEI. The CDR3 is 16 amino acids. The J segment lost 5 bases and the V segment lost 7 bases, leaving 15 bases of the junction unmatched.

The rearrangement joins TRBV6-1 to TRBJ2-5; 11 nucleotides line up with TRBD2. Germline V gene sequence: CDR1 MNHNS, CDR2 SASEGT. The CDR3 covers 14 residues. The junction had 2 bases not matched to a gene; V was cut back by 6 bases and J by 2 bases. CDR3 sequence: CASSIAGGQETQYF. CDR3 in DNA: TGTGCCAGCAGCATAGCGGGGGGGCAAGAGACCCAGTACTTC.

The chain recombines TRBV6-4 with TRBJ1-4; no clear D gene. Germline CDR1 reads MRHNA; CDR2 reads SNTAGT. Trimming cost V 2 bases and J 11 bases, with 9 bases left between them. This CDR3 spans 12 amino acids. CDR3 in DNA: TGTGCCAGCAGTGACCGGTATGGTAAACTGTTTTTT. Translating gives CASSDRYGKLFF.

The chain joins TRBV5-6 to TRBJ2-1; 13 positions match TRBD2. The V and J ends lost 4 bases and 8 bases, in that order; junction bases with no gene match: 9. Germline values: CDR1 SGHDT, CDR2 YYEEEE. CDR3 size: 16 residues. The CDR3, as DNA: TGTGCCAGCAGCCGAGGACTAGCGGGGGCCTCGGATGAGCAGTTCTTC. It specifies CASSRGLAGASDEQFF.

The V call is TRBV28, the J call TRBJ1-1; tentative D call: TRBD1 (5 bases). V lost 5 bases, J lost 1 base, and 11 bases lay in between. The germline V gene has CDR1 MDHEN and CDR2 SYDVKM. There are 14 residues in the CDR3. CDR3 sequence (DNA): TGTGCCAGCAGTGCCTTGGGGGGGAACACTGAAGCTTTCTTT. Protein sequence: CASSALGGNTEAFF. The full variable domain, completed using reference TRBV28 and TRBJ1-1, is DVKVTQSSRYLVKRTGEKVFLECVQDMDHENMFWYRQDPGLGLRLIYFSYDVKMKEKGDIPEGYSVSREKKERFSLILESASTNQTSMYLCASSALGGNTEAFFGQGTRLTVV.

The rearrangement uses TRBV5-1 and TRBJ2-4; 8 positions match TRBD1. CDR3 size: 16 residues. Germline V gene sequence: CDR1 SGHRS, CDR2 YFSETQ. J lost 5 bases, V lost 5 bases, and 12 bases had no gene match. The CDR3 is CASSRRTGLGQNIQYF. The DNA of the CDR3 is TGCGCCAGCAGTCGAAGGACAGGGTTGGGCCAAAACATTCAGTACTTC.

V gene TRBV11-3 combines with J gene TRBJ2-1; 9 positions agree with TRBD2. The CDR3 length is 15 residues. The trim removed 3 bases at V and 8 bases at J, leaving 8 bases unmatched. Germline values: CDR1 SGHNT, CDR2 YENEEA. CDR3 protein: CASSFAGGPGDEQFF. CDR3 in DNA: TGTGCCAGCAGCTTCGCGGGGGGGCCCGGGGATGAGCAGTTCTTC.

The rearrangement links TRBV18 to TRBJ2-3; maybe TRBD1 (6 bases). Germline lookup yields CDR1 KGHSH and CDR2 LQKENI. Trimming left V 3 bases short and J 4 bases short, with 11 bases between. The CDR3 totals 14 residues. CDR3 sequence (DNA): TGTGCCAGCTCACCGAGCAGGGGATCAGATACGCAGTATTTT. Its translation: CASSPSRGSDTQYF.

The J gene is TRBJ2-7, the V gene TRBV6-6; 11 positions match TRBD2. With 7 bases clipped from V and 6 bases from J, the junction kept 8 bases outside the gene matches. Germline-derived CDR1 and CDR2 are MNHNY and SVGAGI (reference sequence). The CDR3 length is 14 residues. The CDR3 region has the DNA TGTGCCAGCAACCCTAGCGGGGGGCAAGTCGAGCAGTACTTC. Its translation is CASNPSGGQVEQYF.

The gene calls are TRBV4-2 and TRBJ1-3; 10 positions agree with TRBD1. Trimming took 3 bases from V and 0 from J; bases not matched to a gene: 2. Per the germline V gene, CDR1 is LGHNA and CDR2 is YNFKEQ. The CDR3 extends over 16 amino acids. The CDR3 sequence: CASSQGQGTSGNTIYF. In DNA, the CDR3 is TGTGCCAGCAGCCAGGGACAGGGGACCTCTGGAAACACCATATATTTT.

The chain recombines TRBV19 with TRBJ1-1; D is perhaps TRBD1 (6 bases). The CDR3 contains 17 residues. Germline CDR1 is LNHDA and CDR2 is SQIVND (reference sequence). Trimming took off 5 bases at V and 1 base at J, with 20 bases between the two ends. The CDR3 DNA follows: TGTGCCAGTAGTGCGCGGACAGAAAGTCCGGGGAACACTGAAGCTTTCTTT. Translation: CASSARTESPGNTEAFF.

The chain recombines TRBV10-1 with TRBJ1-1, with D hard to call. The CDR3 extends over 14 amino acids. The V end lost 10 bases, the J end lost 1 base, and 16 bases lay between the germline ends. Germline-derived CDR1 and CDR2 are WNHNN and SYGVQD (reference sequence). The CDR3 DNA reads as TGCGCCACCACGAATGGAGGGCCGAACACTGAAGCTTTCTTT. Translating gives CATTNGGPNTEAFF.